A single T cell receptor (beta chain) is shown here with its context. Antigen: not known. This record comes from a study of cytomegalovirus exposure and HLA in healthy donors. Amplification used 60 Vbeta primers and 13 Jbeta primers. Clones were sequenced by immunoSEQ multiplex PCR, and TCRdb holds only the in-frame ones, with some missing. In the table there are approximately 200,000 clones, about four fifths of which are singletons. The CDR3 spans 15 residues. Germline V lookup: CDR1 SGDLS, CDR2 YYNGEE. Trimming cost V 10 bases and J 5 bases, with 23 bases left between them. Findings of the study overall: Immune exposure information comprised only CMV serostatus. In an earlier analysis, most TCR beta V segments were productive about 87% or about 30% of the time.

This TCR derives from a girl aged 10 to 17 in good health and CMV-seropositive. Sequenced material: PBMCs. The chain combines TRBV9 with TRBJ2-3, with D maybe TRBD2 (7 bases). CDR3 DNA sequence: TGTGCCGGTTCCTTGGGGCCAGGGGAGGGAGATACGCAGTATTTT. It translates to CAGSLGPGEGDTQYF.